The next 21 T cell receptor beta chains were all read from a single sample in a study of cytomegalovirus exposure and HLA in healthy donors. Assay: immunoSEQ multiplex PCR; the TCRdb copy retains only in-frame clones and omits some. The repertoire holds 150,000 to 200,000 clones, with almost 85% as singletons. The sequencing sample was made of PBMCs. The receptors stem from a man aged 25 to 45 in good health and CMV-seropositive.

On this clone itself: Other DNA sequences of this sample code for an identical CDR3. The chain recombines TRBV19 with TRBJ2-7, with 7 bases aligning to TRBD2. Germline V gives CDR1 LNHDA, CDR2 SQIVND (reference sequence). J lost 0 bases, V lost 2 bases, and 1 base had no gene match. The CDR3 spans 14 residues. The CDR3 spells CASSILADSYEQYF. The DNA of the CDR3 is TGTGCCAGTAGTATACTAGCGGACTCCTACGAGCAGTACTTC.

This chain links TRBV18 with TRBJ2-4; D is perhaps TRBD1 (6 bases). The CDR3 totals 14 residues. Germline-derived CDR1 and CDR2 are KGHSH and LQKENI. V lost 5 bases and J lost 5, with 13 bases in between. CDR3 sequence reads: CASSTSPGENIQYF. The CDR3 DNA follows: TGTGCCAGCTCAACCTCGCCAGGGGAAAACATTCAGTACTTC.

V and J are TRBV28 and TRBJ1-2, with a possible D match to TRBD1 (5 bases). V dropped 4 bases and J dropped 8 bases, with 8 bases sitting between them. Germline CDR1 and CDR2: MDHEN and SYDVKM. The CDR3 spans 11 residues. The CDR3 is CASSYRGGYTF. In DNA, the CDR3 is TGTGCCAGCAGTTATAGGGGCGGCTACACCTTC.

This clone was found once. The rearrangement links TRBV19 to TRBJ2-1; 10 bases map to TRBD2. V was pared by 5 bases and J by 4 bases, with 8 bases of the junction left unmatched. CDR1 is LNHDA, CDR2 SQIVND, per germline (reference sequence). This CDR3 has 16 amino acids. Here the CDR3 DNA reads TGTGCCAGTAGTGCGACTGCGGGACTAGCGTACAATGAGCAGTTCTTC. Translation gives CASSATAGLAYNEQFF.

This clone was recorded only once. The chain recombines TRBV9 with TRBJ2-7; 8 positions agree with TRBD1. Trimming cost V 4 bases and J 5 bases; bases outside gene matches: 11. The germline V gene encodes CDR1 SGDLS and CDR2 YYNGEE. This CDR3 spans 15 amino acids. This CDR3 is CASSPGGTGYHEQYF. The CDR3 DNA reads as TGTGCCAGCAGCCCAGGGGGGACAGGATACCACGAGCAGTACTTC.

The chain uses TRBV28 and TRBJ1-2; D is possibly TRBD1 (6 bases). The germline CDR1 and CDR2 sequences are MDHEN and SYDVKM. V was shortened by 6 bases and J by 2 bases, with 10 bases between the two germline ends. CDR3 length: 13 amino acids. This CDR3 is CASSQTGNYGYTF. The CDR3 coding sequence is TGTGCCAGCAGCCAAACAGGGAACTATGGCTACACCTTC.

The rearrangement links TRBV11-2 to TRBJ2-1; 7 bases map to TRBD1. CDR3 length: 13 amino acids. The germline CDR1 and CDR2 sequences are SGHAT and FQNNGV. The ends lost 5 bases at V and 4 bases at J; junction bases unmatched: 2. The CDR3 nucleotides are TGTGCCAGCAGCCAGGGACAGTACAATGAGCAGTTCTTC. It specifies CASSQGQYNEQFF.

This rearrangement joins TRBV5-6 to TRBJ1-2; 12 bases agree with TRBD1. V lost 4 bases, J lost 8 bases, and 9 bases stayed unmatched. Germline assignment: CDR1 SGHDT and CDR2 YYEEEE. The CDR3 contains 15 residues. CDR3 in DNA: TGTGCCAGCAGCCCCGATGGGACAGGGGGCCGCGGCTACACCTTC. Encoded protein: CASSPDGTGGRGYTF.

The V call is TRBV9, the J call TRBJ2-3; 8 positions match TRBD1. This CDR3 has 15 amino acids. Unmatched junction bases numbered 5, after V lost 0 bases and J lost 5 bases. Germline CDR1 SGDLS, CDR2 YYNGEE. The CDR3 DNA follows: TGTGCCAGCAGCGTAGTGGACAGGGTGAGAGATACGCAGTATTTT. It is translated as CASSVVDRVRDTQYF.

This clone appeared many times. The chain recombines TRBV28 with TRBJ1-5; the D gene is possibly TRBD1 (6 bases). In germline, CDR1 is MDHEN, CDR2 SYDVKM. This CDR3 comprises 12 residues. V shed 6 bases and J shed 9 bases, with 12 bases lying between them. The CDR3 sequence: CASSPPRGPQHF. The CDR3 DNA sequence: TGTGCCAGCAGCCCCCCCAGGGGGCCCCAGCATTTT.

V is TRBV9 and J is TRBJ1-2; D gene ambiguous. Looked up from germline, CDR1 is SGDLS and CDR2 is YYNGEE. V was trimmed by 3 bases and J by 3 bases, leaving 18 bases between them. CDR3 length: 16 residues. CDR3 coding DNA: TGTGCCAGCAGCGCGTCGGATGGAGAGATCCACTATGGCTACACCTTC. As protein: CASSASDGEIHYGYTF.

The V and J genes are TRBV28 and TRBJ1-4, with D possibly TRBD1 on 5 matching bases. The CDR3 spans 15 residues. V was clipped by 10 bases and J by 7 bases, with 22 bases between them. Germline V gives CDR1 MDHEN, CDR2 SYDVKM. CDR3 in amino acids: CATEAGRRDREKLFF. Here the CDR3 DNA reads TGTGCCACCGAGGCCGGGAGAAGGGACCGTGAAAAACTGTTTTTT.

This rearrangement joins TRBV28 to TRBJ1-4; TRBD1 matches at 10 bases. V was clipped by 6 bases and J by 0 bases; unmatched bases: 4. CDR1 MDHEN and CDR2 SYDVKM come from the germline V gene. This CDR3 is built from 16 residues. The CDR3 nucleotides are TGTGCCAGCAGCCGGGGACAGGGGCCAACTAATGAAAAACTGTTTTTT. This codes for CASSRGQGPTNEKLFF.

V usage is TRBV11-2 and J usage is TRBJ2-1, with TRBD2 identical over 8 bases. CDR3 size: 16 residues. Unmatched junction bases numbered 13, after V lost 5 bases and J lost 7 bases. CDR1 is SGHAT and CDR2 is FQNNGV in the germline V gene. CDR3 sequence reads: CASSPFVAGTQNEQFF. For the CDR3, the DNA is TGTGCCAGCAGCCCTTTCGTAGCGGGGACGCAAAATGAGCAGTTCTTC.

The chain employs TRBV10-3 and TRBJ2-7; 7 bases match TRBD1. In germline, CDR1 is ENHRY, CDR2 SYGVKD. The CDR3 is 15 amino acids. V dropped 7 bases and J dropped 0; count of bases not matched to a gene: 9. The CDR3 here is CAITEGDSVSYEQYF. The CDR3 DNA reads as TGTGCCATCACCGAAGGGGACAGTGTCTCCTACGAGCAGTACTTC.

The chain has TRBV9 and TRBJ2-1; 11 bases agree with TRBD1. The junction had 9 bases not matched to a gene; V was cut back by 4 bases and J by 9 bases. The CDR3 is made up of 15 amino acids. Looked up from germline, CDR1 is SGDLS and CDR2 is YYNGEE. As DNA, the CDR3 is TGTGCCAGCAGCCATGGGACAGGGGGGGACGCTGAGCAGTTCTTC. It encodes CASSHGTGGDAEQFF.

The chain employs TRBV10-3 and TRBJ2-1; 10 positions agree with TRBD2. The CDR3 is made up of 19 amino acids. J gave up 6 bases and V 3 bases, and 17 bases lay outside the gene matches. Germline V lookup: CDR1 ENHRY, CDR2 SYGVKD. CDR3 nucleotide sequence: TGTGCCATCAGTGACAGGGCGGGAGCGGGGGGGCCGGGTGGCAATGAGCAGTTCTTC. Translated, it gives CAISDRAGAGGPGGNEQFF.

The chain links TRBV5-1 to TRBJ1-2; D remains ambiguous. This CDR3 spans 14 amino acids. V shed 0 bases and J shed 4 bases, with 10 bases lying between them. Germline V lookup: CDR1 SGHRS, CDR2 YFSETQ. The CDR3 DNA sequence: TGCGCCAGCAGCTTGGATCAGATAAGCTATGGCTACACCTTC. Amino acids: CASSLDQISYGYTF.

The chain combines TRBV18 with TRBJ1-2; 7 nucleotides match TRBD1. V was pared by 2 bases and J by 6 bases, with 15 bases of the junction left unmatched. Germline CDR1 reads KGHSH; CDR2 reads LQKENI. This CDR3 has 17 amino acids. The CDR3 DNA follows: TGTGCCAGCTCACCATCGGGCGGGACAGAAAAAATTAATGGCTACACCTTC. Its translation: CASSPSGGTEKINGYTF.

The chain links TRBV4-1 to TRBJ2-7, with TRBD2 identical over 8 bases. V lost 0 bases, J lost 3 bases, and 4 bases stayed unmatched. Germline V gene sequence: CDR1 MGHRA, CDR2 YSYEKL. This CDR3 is built from 15 residues. The CDR3 loop is CASSQDSGESYEQYF. The CDR3 DNA is TGCGCCAGCAGCCAAGATAGCGGGGAAAGCTACGAGCAGTACTTC.

The J gene is TRBJ1-6, the V gene TRBV5-5; D might be TRBD1 (5 bases). The V and J ends lost 3 bases and 0 bases respectively, with 19 bases between them. There are 19 residues in the CDR3. Germline lookup yields CDR1 SGHKS and CDR2 YYEKEE (reference sequence). The DNA of the CDR3 is TGTGCCAGCAGCTCGGAGGGGTCGGGGAGAAGCTCCTATAATTCACCCCTCCACTTT. It yields the protein CASSSEGSGRSSYNSPLHF.